The sample holds a few counts of the clone carrying this T cell receptor (beta chain). The antigen is not known. Germline V gives CDR1 SGHNT, CDR2 YENEEA. V lost 2 bases to trimming and J lost 7 bases, with 3 bases between them. This CDR3 spans 11 amino acids. TCRdb keeps only in-frame clones here, not all; method: immunoSEQ multiplex PCR. Among 100,000 to 110,000 clones listed, about 90% were seen once. This entry comes from a study of siplizumab effects on memory and regulatory T cells. Study-wide findings and caveats: Only a minor fraction of alloreactive clones mapped to unstimulated subsets. Alloreactive sequences that could be traced to unstimulated CD4+ memory cells showed a significant reduction under siplizumab. Proliferating siplizumab-cultured Tregs lacked confirmed suppressive function.

The chain has TRBV11-3 and TRBJ1-5; no clear D gene. The sample was CD4+ T cells sorted from blood. The sequence was collected from a human donor in good health. Here the CDR3 DNA reads TGTGCCAGCAGCTTACACCAGCCCCAGCATTTT. Translating it yields CASSLHQPQHF.